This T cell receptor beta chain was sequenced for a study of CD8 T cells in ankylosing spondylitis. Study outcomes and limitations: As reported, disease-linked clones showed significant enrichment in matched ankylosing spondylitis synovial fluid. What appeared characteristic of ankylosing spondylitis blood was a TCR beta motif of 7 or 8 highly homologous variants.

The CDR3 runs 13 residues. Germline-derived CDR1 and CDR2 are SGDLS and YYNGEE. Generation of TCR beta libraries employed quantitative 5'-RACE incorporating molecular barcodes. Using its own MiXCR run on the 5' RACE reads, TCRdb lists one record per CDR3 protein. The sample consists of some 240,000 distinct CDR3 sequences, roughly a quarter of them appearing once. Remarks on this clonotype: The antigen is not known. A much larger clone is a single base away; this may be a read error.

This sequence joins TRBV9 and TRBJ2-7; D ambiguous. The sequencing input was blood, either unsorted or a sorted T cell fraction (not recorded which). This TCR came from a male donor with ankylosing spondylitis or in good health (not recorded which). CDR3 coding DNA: TGTGCCAGCAGCGCGGACGGATACTACAAGCAGTACTTC. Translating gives CASSADGYYKQYF.